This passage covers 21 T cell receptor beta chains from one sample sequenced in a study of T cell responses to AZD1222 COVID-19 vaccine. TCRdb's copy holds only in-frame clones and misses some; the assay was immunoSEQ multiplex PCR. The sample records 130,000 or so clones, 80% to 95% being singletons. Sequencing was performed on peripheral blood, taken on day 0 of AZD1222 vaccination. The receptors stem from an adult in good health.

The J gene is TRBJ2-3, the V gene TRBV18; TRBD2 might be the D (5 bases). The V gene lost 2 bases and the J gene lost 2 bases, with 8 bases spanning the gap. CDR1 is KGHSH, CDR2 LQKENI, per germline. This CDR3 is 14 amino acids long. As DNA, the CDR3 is TGTGCCAGCTCACCAGGGGAGAACACAGATACGCAGTATTTT. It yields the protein CASSPGENTDTQYF.

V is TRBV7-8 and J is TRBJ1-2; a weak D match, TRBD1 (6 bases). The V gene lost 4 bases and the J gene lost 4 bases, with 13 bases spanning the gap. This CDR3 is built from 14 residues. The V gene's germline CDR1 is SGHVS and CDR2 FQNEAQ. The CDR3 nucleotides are TGTGCCAGCAGCTCCCGGGACACCTCCTATGGCTACACCTTC. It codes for CASSSRDTSYGYTF. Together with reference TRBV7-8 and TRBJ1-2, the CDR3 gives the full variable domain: GAGVSQSPRYKVAKRGQDVALRCDPISGHVSLFWYQQALGQGPEFLTYFQNEAQLDKSGLPSDRFFAERPEGSVSTLKIQRTQQEDSAVYLCASSSRDTSYGYTFGSGTRLTVV.

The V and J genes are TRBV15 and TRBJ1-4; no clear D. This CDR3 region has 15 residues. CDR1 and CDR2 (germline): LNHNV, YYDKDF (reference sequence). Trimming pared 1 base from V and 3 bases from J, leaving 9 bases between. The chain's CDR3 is CATSRGDGSNEKLFF. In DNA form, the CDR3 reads TGTGCCACCAGCAGAGGAGACGGCTCTAATGAAAAACTGTTTTTT. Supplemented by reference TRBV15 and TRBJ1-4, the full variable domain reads DAMVIQNPRYQVTQFGKPVTLSCSQTLNHNVMYWYQQKSSQAPKLLFHYYDKDFNNEADTPDNFQSRRPNTSFCFLDIRSPGLGDTAMYLCATSRGDGSNEKLFFGSGTQLSVL.

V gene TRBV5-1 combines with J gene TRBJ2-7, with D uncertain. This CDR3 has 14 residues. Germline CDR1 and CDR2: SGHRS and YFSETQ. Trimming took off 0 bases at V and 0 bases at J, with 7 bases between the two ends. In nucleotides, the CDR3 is TGCGCCAGCAGCTTGGCTCGGAGCTCCTACGAGCAGTACTTC. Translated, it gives CASSLARSSYEQYF.

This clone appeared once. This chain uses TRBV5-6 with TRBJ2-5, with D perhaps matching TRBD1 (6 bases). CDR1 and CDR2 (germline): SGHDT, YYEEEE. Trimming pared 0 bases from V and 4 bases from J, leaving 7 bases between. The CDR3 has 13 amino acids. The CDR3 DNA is TGTGCCAGCAGCTTGGGGGGGCGAGAGACCCAGTACTTC. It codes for CASSLGGRETQYF.

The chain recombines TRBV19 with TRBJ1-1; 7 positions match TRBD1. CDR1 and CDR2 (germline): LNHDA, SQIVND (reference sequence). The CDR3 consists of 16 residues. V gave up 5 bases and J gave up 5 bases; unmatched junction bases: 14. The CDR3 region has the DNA TGTGCCAGTAGTGTAAGACAGGGCCTACGGGGGACTGAAGCTTTCTTT. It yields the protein CASSVRQGLRGTEAFF.

As DNA, the CDR3 is TGTGCCAGCAGTTCTGCACGACTAGCTCGGGAGACCCAGTACTTC. Amino acid sequence: CASSSARLARETQYF. V is TRBV28 and J is TRBJ2-5; 7 nucleotides line up with TRBD2. V shed 4 bases and J 5 bases; nucleotides not matched to a gene: 10. Germline V gene lookup returns CDR1 MDHEN and CDR2 SYDVKM. CDR3 length: 15 residues.

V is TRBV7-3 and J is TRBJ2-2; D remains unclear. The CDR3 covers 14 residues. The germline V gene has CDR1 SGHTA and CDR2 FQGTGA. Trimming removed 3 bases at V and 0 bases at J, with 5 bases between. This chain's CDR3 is CASSLGTNTGELFF. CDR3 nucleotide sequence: TGTGCCAGCAGCTTGGGCACGAACACCGGGGAGCTGTTTTTT.

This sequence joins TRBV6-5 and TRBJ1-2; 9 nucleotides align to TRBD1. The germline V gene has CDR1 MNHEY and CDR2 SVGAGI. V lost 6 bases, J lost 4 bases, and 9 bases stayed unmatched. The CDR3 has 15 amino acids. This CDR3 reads CASSRTGGDGYGYTF. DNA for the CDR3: TGTGCCAGCAGCCGAACAGGGGGCGATGGCTATGGCTACACCTTC.

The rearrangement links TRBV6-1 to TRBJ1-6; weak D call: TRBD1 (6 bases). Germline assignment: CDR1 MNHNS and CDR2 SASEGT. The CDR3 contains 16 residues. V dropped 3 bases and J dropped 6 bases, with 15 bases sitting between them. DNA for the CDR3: TGTGCCAGCAGTGATAAATCGGGACAATTTAATTCACCCCTCCACTTT. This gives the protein CASSDKSGQFNSPLHF.

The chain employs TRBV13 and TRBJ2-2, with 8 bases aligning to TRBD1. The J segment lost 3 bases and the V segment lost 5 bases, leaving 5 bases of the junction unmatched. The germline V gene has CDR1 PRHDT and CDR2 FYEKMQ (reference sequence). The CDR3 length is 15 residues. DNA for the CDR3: TGTGCCAGCAGCCCAGGACAGGGAGACACCGGGGAGCTGTTTTTT. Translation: CASSPGQGDTGELFF. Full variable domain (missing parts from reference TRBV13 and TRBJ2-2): AAGVIQSPRHLIKEKRETATLKCYPIPRHDTVYWYQQGPGQDPQFLISFYEKMQSDKGSIPDRFSAQQFSDYHSELNMSSLELGDSALYFCASSPGQGDTGELFFGEGSRLTVL.

The CDR3, as DNA: TGTGCCATCAGTGGACCCTTGTCGGGCCAAGAGACCCAGTACTTC. It is translated as CAISGPLSGQETQYF. The V call is TRBV10-3, the J call TRBJ2-5; D call uncertain. V was shortened by 4 bases and J by 1 base, with 13 bases between the two germline ends. The CDR3 is 15 residues long. Per germline, CDR1 ENHRY and CDR2 SYGVKD.

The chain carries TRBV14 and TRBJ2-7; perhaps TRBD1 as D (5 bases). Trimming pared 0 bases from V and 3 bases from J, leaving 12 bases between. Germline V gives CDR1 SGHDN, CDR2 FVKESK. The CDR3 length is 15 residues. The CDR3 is CASSQERTSGYEQYF. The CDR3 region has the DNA TGTGCCAGCAGCCAAGAGCGGACATCGGGCTACGAGCAGTACTTC.

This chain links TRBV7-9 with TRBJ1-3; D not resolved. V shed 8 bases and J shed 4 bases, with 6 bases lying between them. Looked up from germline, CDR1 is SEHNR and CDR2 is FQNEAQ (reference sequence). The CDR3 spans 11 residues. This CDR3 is CASAPGNTIYF. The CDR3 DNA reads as TGTGCCAGCGCCCCCGGAAACACCATATATTTT.

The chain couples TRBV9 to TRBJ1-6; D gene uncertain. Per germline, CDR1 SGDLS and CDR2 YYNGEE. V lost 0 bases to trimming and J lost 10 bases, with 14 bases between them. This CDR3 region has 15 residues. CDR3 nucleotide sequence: TGTGCCAGCAGCGTAGGGGGTCATGAGGCCTCACCCCTCCACTTT. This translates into CASSVGGHEASPLHF.

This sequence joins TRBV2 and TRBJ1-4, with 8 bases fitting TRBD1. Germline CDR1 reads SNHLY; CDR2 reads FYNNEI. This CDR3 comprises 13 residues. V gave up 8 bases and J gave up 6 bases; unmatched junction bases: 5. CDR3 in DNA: TGTGCCAGCGCGACAGGGGTATATGAAAAACTGTTTTTT. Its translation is CASATGVYEKLFF.

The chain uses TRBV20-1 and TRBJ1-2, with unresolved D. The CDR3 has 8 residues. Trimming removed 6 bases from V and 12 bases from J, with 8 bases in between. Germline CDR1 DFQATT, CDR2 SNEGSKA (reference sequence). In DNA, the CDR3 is TGCAGTGCAAACCTAAACACCTTC. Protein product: CSANLNTF.

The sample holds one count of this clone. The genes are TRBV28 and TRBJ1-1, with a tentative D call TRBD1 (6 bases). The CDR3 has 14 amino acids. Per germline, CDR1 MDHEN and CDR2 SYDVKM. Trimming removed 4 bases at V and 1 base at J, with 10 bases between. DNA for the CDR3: TGTGCCAGCAGTTCGCCGGGACAGAACACTGAAGCTTTCTTT. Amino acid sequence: CASSSPGQNTEAFF.

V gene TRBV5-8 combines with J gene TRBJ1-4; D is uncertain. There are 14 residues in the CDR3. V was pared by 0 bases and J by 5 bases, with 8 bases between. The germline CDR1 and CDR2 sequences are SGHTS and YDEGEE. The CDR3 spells CASSLARRNEKLFF. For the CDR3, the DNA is TGTGCCAGCAGCTTGGCCAGGAGGAATGAAAAACTGTTTTTT.

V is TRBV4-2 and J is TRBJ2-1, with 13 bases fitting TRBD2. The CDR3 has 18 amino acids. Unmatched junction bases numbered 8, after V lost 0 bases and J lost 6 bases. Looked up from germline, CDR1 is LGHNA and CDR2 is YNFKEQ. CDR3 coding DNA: TGTGCCAGCAGCCAAGAACTAGCGGGAGGGCCTTGGTTCAATGAGCAGTTCTTC. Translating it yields CASSQELAGGPWFNEQFF.

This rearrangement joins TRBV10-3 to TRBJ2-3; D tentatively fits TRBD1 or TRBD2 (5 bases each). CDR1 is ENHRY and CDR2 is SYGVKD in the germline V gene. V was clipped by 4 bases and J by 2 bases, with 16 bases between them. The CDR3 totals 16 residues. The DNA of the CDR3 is TGTGCCATCAGTGTAGATGAGGGGATAATCACAGATACGCAGTATTTT. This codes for CAISVDEGIITDTQYF.